These 12 T cell receptor beta chains were sequenced from one sample in a study of response to subunit inactivated influenza vaccine. TCRdb recomputed calls from the RT-PCR reads with MiXCR, one row per CDR3 protein. The data contain 450,000 to 600,000 distinct CDR3 sequences, 16% of them singletons. The specimen was CD4+ T cells sorted from PBMCs, collected 23 to 25 months after vaccination. These receptors all come from a man between 50 and 75 years old who received an inactivated influenza vaccine.

The chain couples TRBV20-1 to TRBJ2-7, with 7 nucleotides matching TRBD2. Germline CDR1 and CDR2: DFQATT and SNEGSKA (reference sequence). The CDR3 totals 16 residues. V lost 3 bases and J lost 0; bases outside the gene matches: 11. In nucleotides, the CDR3 is TGCAGTGCTAGGGTTGCTTCTAGCGGTAACTCCTACGAGCAGTACTTC. Protein: CSARVASSGNSYEQYF.

This clonotype was seen at least ten times. The chain recombines TRBV7-2 with TRBJ2-3; TRBD2 matches at 9 bases. Per the germline V gene, CDR1 is SGHTA and CDR2 is FQGNSA. This CDR3 is built from 17 residues. The V gene end was trimmed by 2 bases and the J gene end by 5 bases; junction bases not matched to a gene: 11. In DNA form, the CDR3 reads TGTGCCAGCAGCTTATCATTTCGCGGGAGGGAGGGAGATACGCAGTATTTT. Amino acid sequence: CASSLSFRGREGDTQYF. Based on the CDR3 plus reference TRBV7-2 and TRBJ2-3, the full variable domain is GAGVSQSPSNKVTEKGKDVELRCDPISGHTALYWYRQSLGQGLEFLIYFQGNSAPDKSGLPSDRFSAERTGGSVSTLTIQRTQQEDSAVYLCASSLSFRGREGDTQYFGPGTRLTVL.

The gene calls are TRBV5-1 and TRBJ2-1, with TRBD2 matching over 9 bases. This CDR3 has 15 amino acids. V trimming: 2 bases; J trimming: 5 bases; junction bases outside the gene matches: 5. The germline CDR1 and CDR2 sequences are SGHRS and YFSETQ. This CDR3 reads CASSFGTSLDNEQFF. The CDR3 DNA sequence: TGCGCCAGCAGCTTTGGGACTAGCTTAGACAATGAGCAGTTCTTC.

This clonotype appeared a few times. This chain uses TRBV25-1 with TRBJ2-3; no reliable D call. V lost 2 bases and J 7 bases, leaving 13 bases between the germline ends. From germline, CDR1 is MGHDK and CDR2 SYGVNS. The CDR3 is 14 residues long. The CDR3 loop is CASSEQPGRHTQYF. As DNA, the CDR3 is TGTGCCAGCAGTGAACAACCGGGCCGTCATACGCAGTATTTT.

The chain joins TRBV29-1 to TRBJ2-1; D is possibly TRBD1 (6 bases). Germline V gives CDR1 SQVTM, CDR2 ANQGSEA. The CDR3 is made up of 14 amino acids. The ends were cut back, 4 bases at V and 6 bases at J, with 16 bases in the middle. Written as DNA, the CDR3 is TGCAGCGTTGGGGGTGAGATAGGGGGCAATGAGCAGTTCTTC. Its protein product is CSVGGEIGGNEQFF.

The rearrangement links TRBV20-1 to TRBJ2-3; 11 bases are a match to TRBD2. CDR1 and CDR2 (germline): DFQATT, SNEGSKA (reference sequence). The CDR3 loop spans 15 amino acids. Trimming removed 5 bases from V and 8 bases from J; junction bases left unmatched: 12. CDR3 DNA: TGCAGTGCTCTAATAGCGGGAGGGCCGGCAGCTACGCAGTATTTT. The encoded protein is CSALIAGGPAATQYF.

This clonotype was seen more than once but under ten times. V and J are TRBV19 and TRBJ2-3; a possible D gene is TRBD1 (5 bases). The CDR3 has 15 amino acids. Trimming removed 8 bases at V and 0 bases at J, with 15 bases between. The germline CDR1 and CDR2 sequences are LNHDA and SQIVND (reference sequence). The CDR3: CASRTQELSTDTQYF. The CDR3 coding sequence is TGTGCCAGTCGGACACAGGAATTAAGCACAGATACGCAGTATTTT.

Many counts were recorded for this clonotype. The V and J genes are TRBV24-1 and TRBJ2-2; TRBD1 aligns across 9 bases. The CDR3 is made up of 15 amino acids. J was trimmed by 4 bases and V by 7 bases; bases with no gene match: 6. CDR1 and CDR2 (germline): KGHDR, SFDVKD. CDR3 DNA: TGTGCCACCAGACCCGGGACAGGGCCCACCGGGGAGCTGTTTTTT. Its translation: CATRPGTGPTGELFF.

The sample holds a few counts of this clonotype. V and J are TRBV20-1 and TRBJ1-5; D remains unclear. The CDR3 runs to 13 residues. V was pared by 0 bases and J by 4 bases, with 7 bases between. Looked up from germline, CDR1 is DFQATT and CDR2 is SNEGSKA (reference sequence). CDR3 bases: TGCAGTGCTAGAGATACGGCGAATCAGCCCCAGCATTTT. Protein sequence: CSARDTANQPQHF.

This clonotype was counted a few times. The V and J genes are TRBV10-2 and TRBJ2-7; 12 nucleotides line up with TRBD2. Trimming took 6 bases from V and 6 from J; bases not matched to a gene: 9. This CDR3 spans 15 amino acids. CDR1 WSHSY and CDR2 SAAADI come from the germline V gene. The CDR3 here is CASSRTSGTSGEQYF. The CDR3 DNA is TGCGCCAGCAGCCGGACTAGCGGGACCTCCGGCGAGCAGTACTTC.

The CDR3 loop reads CASRPPGPRVDTQYF. In DNA, the CDR3 is TGTGCCAGCAGGCCCCCGGGACCGAGGGTGGATACGCAGTATTTT. The chain couples TRBV28 to TRBJ2-3; perhaps D is TRBD1 or TRBD2 (5 bases each). The CDR3 loop spans 15 amino acids. Trimming took off 6 bases at V and 6 bases at J, with 19 bases between the two ends. Germline assignment: CDR1 MDHEN and CDR2 SYDVKM.

V is TRBV7-3 and J is TRBJ2-2; no clear D gene. The V gene's germline CDR1 is SGHTA and CDR2 FQGTGA. CDR3 length equals 14 residues. V was cut by 3 bases and J by 2 bases, with 7 bases left in between. CDR3 DNA sequence: TGTGCCAGCAGCTTTGAGACAAACACCGGGGAGCTGTTTTTT. Translation: CASSFETNTGELFF.